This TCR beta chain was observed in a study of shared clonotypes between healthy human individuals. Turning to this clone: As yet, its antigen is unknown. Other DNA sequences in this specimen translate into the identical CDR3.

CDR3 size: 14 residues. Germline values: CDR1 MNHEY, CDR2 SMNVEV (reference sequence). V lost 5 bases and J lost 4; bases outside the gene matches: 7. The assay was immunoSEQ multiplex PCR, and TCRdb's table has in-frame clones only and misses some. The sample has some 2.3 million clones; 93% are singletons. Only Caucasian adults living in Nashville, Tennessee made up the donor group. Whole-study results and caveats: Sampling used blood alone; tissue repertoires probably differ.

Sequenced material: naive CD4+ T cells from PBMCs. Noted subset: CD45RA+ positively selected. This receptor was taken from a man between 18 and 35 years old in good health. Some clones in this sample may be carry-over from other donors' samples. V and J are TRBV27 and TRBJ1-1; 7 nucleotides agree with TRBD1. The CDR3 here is CASSLAGGGTEAFF. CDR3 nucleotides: TGTGCCAGCAGTCTCGCAGGGGGAGGCACTGAAGCTTTCTTT.